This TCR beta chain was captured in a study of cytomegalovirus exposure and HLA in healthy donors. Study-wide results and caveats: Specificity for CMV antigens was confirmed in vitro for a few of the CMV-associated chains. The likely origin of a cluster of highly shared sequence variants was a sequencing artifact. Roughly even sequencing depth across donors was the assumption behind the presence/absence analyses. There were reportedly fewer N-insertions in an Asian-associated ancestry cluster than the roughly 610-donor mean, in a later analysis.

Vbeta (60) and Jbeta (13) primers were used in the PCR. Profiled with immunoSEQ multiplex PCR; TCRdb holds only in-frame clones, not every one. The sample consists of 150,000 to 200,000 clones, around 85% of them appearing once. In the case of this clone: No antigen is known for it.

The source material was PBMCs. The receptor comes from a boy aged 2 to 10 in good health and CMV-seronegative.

DNA of the CDR3: TGTGCCGCGGGGCGGAACTACGAGCAGTACTTC. The encoded protein is CAAGRNYEQYF. This chain joins TRBV6-1 and TRBJ2-7; possibly TRBD2 for D (6 bases). In germline, CDR1 is MNHNS, CDR2 SASEGT. V was pared by 11 bases and J by 3 bases, with 11 bases between. The CDR3 contains 11 residues.